The next 13 T cell receptor beta chains were all read from a single sample in a study of Ad26.COV2.S vaccination and SARS-CoV-2 variants (dated by TCRdb to the early 2020s). Libraries were prepared through the immunoSEQ multiplex PCR assay. Entries here come from immuneACCESS through TCRdb and include only in-frame sequences with V and J called. Some clones fail to appear in such tables; in the studies checked, an unresolved V gene covers under half of the shortfall, and the cause of the remainder is unknown. This sample comprises 300,000 to 350,000 clones, around 84% of them detected only once. Approximately 2% of the sample belongs to the ten largest clones. The treatment or condition label on this specimen signifies: some 19 received Ad26.COV2.S at low or high dose, single or two shots; several received placebo; per-sample allocation not given. For vaccine and placebo recipients, repertoires were sequenced using samples collected on day 63 after the first injection.

The sample consisted of peripheral blood, taken in a trial of Ad26.COV2.S vaccine versus placebo. The receptors were sampled from a person between 18 and 65 years old who received the Ad26.COV2.S COVID-19 vaccine or a placebo.

This chain uses TRBV19 with TRBJ2-1, with D possibly matching TRBD2 (6 bases). Germline V gene lookup returns CDR1 LNHDA and CDR2 SQIVND (reference sequence). The CDR3 sequence is 18 residues long. The V end lost 5 bases, the J end lost 4 bases, and 24 bases lay between the germline ends. CDR3 DNA sequence: TGTGCCAGTAGTTCCCTCCCCGGTGGGGGGTTTCGTTACAATGAGCAGTTCTTC. Translation: CASSSLPGGGFRYNEQFF.

This rearrangement joins TRBV19 to TRBJ1-5, with 11 bases lining up with TRBD1. This CDR3 is 14 amino acids long. Germline CDR1 and CDR2: LNHDA and SQIVND (reference sequence). With 5 bases clipped from V and 6 bases from J, the junction kept 3 bases outside the gene matches. The CDR3 region has the DNA TGTGCCAGTAGTCAGGACAGGGGGCGTCAGCCCCAGCATTTT. This encodes CASSQDRGRQPQHF.

V usage is TRBV5-3 and J usage is TRBJ1-2; D is ambiguous. TRBV5-3 is an ORF for which the function is uncertain. The length of the CDR3 is 13 residues. V lost 2 bases to trimming and J lost 4 bases, with 9 bases between them. DNA of the CDR3: TGTGCCAGAAGCTTAACCGAGGCCTATGGCTACACCTTC. Amino acid sequence: CARSLTEAYGYTF.

This chain joins TRBV7-9 and TRBJ1-1; no clear D. Between the trimmed V and J ends, which lost 4 bases and 1 base, there was a span of 4 bases. CDR1 is SEHNR, CDR2 FQNEAQ, per germline (reference sequence). This CDR3 is built from 12 residues. The DNA of the CDR3 is TGTGCCAGCAGCTGGGGGAACACTGAAGCTTTCTTT. It is translated as CASSWGNTEAFF.

This clone has only one observation. The J gene is TRBJ1-2, the V gene TRBV3-1 (or the pseudogene TRBV3-2), with a weak D call TRBD1 (6 bases). The CDR3 is 12 amino acids. Trimming removed 8 bases from V and 1 base from J, with 8 bases in between. CDR1 is LGHDT, CDR2 YNNKEL, per germline (reference sequence). The CDR3 loop is CASGGGNYGYTF. As DNA, the CDR3 is TGTGCCAGCGGAGGGGGTAACTATGGCTACACCTTC.

The rearrangement joins TRBV29-1 to TRBJ2-5; D is uncertain. CDR3 length equals 12 residues. Trimming removed 4 bases at V and 4 bases at J, with 10 bases between. From germline, CDR1 is SQVTM and CDR2 ANQGSEA. In DNA, the CDR3 is TGCAGCGTTGGTTTGCTCGGAGAGACCCAGTACTTC. Encoded protein: CSVGLLGETQYF.

The chain joins TRBV2 to TRBJ2-7; D gene ambiguous. Germline loops: CDR1 SNHLY, CDR2 FYNNEI. Trimming removed 6 bases from V and 5 bases from J, with 5 bases in between. This CDR3 region has 10 residues. CDR3 DNA sequence: TGTGCCAGCAGGAATCACGAGCAGTACTTC. It yields the protein CASRNHEQYF.

This clone was found once. The J gene is TRBJ2-3, the V gene TRBV11-1, with 7 bases fitting TRBD1. V shed 3 bases, J shed 9 bases, and the junction held 6 bases outside the gene matches. The CDR3 covers 13 residues. Germline CDR1 reads SGHAT; CDR2 reads FQDESV (reference sequence). The CDR3 loop is CASSFLGGVTQYF. The CDR3, as DNA: TGTGCCAGCAGCTTCTTAGGGGGCGTAACGCAGTATTTT.

The chain combines TRBV18 with TRBJ1-1, with a tentative D call TRBD1 (6 bases). Trimming removed 4 bases at V and 1 base at J, with 10 bases between. The CDR3 is made up of 14 amino acids. Per the germline V gene, CDR1 is KGHSH and CDR2 is LQKENI. The DNA for the CDR3 is TGTGCCAGCTCACGGCGACAGGAGAACACTGAAGCTTTCTTT. Its translation is CASSRRQENTEAFF.

The chain employs TRBV7-3 and TRBJ2-1, with D perhaps TRBD1 or TRBD2 (6 bases each). The V end was cut by 5 bases, the J end by 7 bases, with 15 bases between. Germline V gene lookup returns CDR1 SGHTA and CDR2 FQGTGA. This CDR3 region has 14 residues. CDR3 DNA sequence: TGTGCCAGCAGCCTAAACAGGGAGGTGAATGAGCAGTTCTTC. Residues: CASSLNREVNEQFF.

In this sample, this clone turned up a few times. The rearrangement uses TRBV9 and TRBJ2-2; 10 nucleotides agree with TRBD1. With 2 bases clipped from V and 4 bases from J, the junction kept 5 bases outside the gene matches. There are 16 residues in the CDR3. CDR1 is SGDLS, CDR2 YYNGEE, per germline. This CDR3 is CASSVGTGAITGELFF. CDR3 DNA sequence: TGTGCCAGCAGCGTGGGGACAGGGGCGATCACCGGGGAGCTGTTTTTT.

This chain uses TRBV5-1 with TRBJ1-2; D possibly corresponds to TRBD1 (6 bases). V gave up 4 bases and J gave up 4 bases, with 17 bases separating them. There are 15 residues in the CDR3. Germline V gene sequence: CDR1 SGHRS, CDR2 YFSETQ. The CDR3 sequence is CASSPSAGAFYGYTF. The CDR3 DNA follows: TGCGCCAGCAGCCCCTCGGCAGGGGCGTTCTATGGCTACACCTTC.

The V and J genes are TRBV7-2 and TRBJ2-5; 7 nucleotides match TRBD1. CDR3 length: 13 residues. Germline CDR1 SGHTA, CDR2 FQGNSA. The V gene end was trimmed by 6 bases and the J gene end by 4 bases; junction bases not matched to a gene: 5. The CDR3, as DNA: TGTGCCAGCAGTAACCGACAGGGAGAGACCCAGTACTTC. Protein product: CASSNRQGETQYF.